The clone carrying this TCR beta chain was counted many times. The antigen is undetermined. The sample is drawn from a study of T-cell reconstitution after alpha-beta-depleted transplantation in children. General observations from the study: The origin of alpha-beta T cells about two months after transplant was reportedly several hundred expanded graft clones.

Molecular barcoding with unique molecular identifiers was used for the TCRbeta library. MiXCR was run by TCRdb on the PCR reads, yielding one entry per CDR3 protein. The table has 200,000 to 250,000 distinct CDR3 sequences, about 6.6% seen once; the top ten hold less than 7%. The CDR3 length is 14 residues. The germline gives CDR1 KGHDR, CDR2 SFDVKD. With V trimmed by 6 bases and J by 8 bases, 11 bases remained unmatched. The V gene is TRBV24-1, the J gene TRBJ1-2; 7 bases are shared with TRBD1. Sequences were derived from PBMCs, sampled before TCRalphabeta/CD19-depleted stem cell transplant. The receptor was derived from a boy aged 2 to 10 with acute lymphoblastic leukemia, due to receive a stem cell transplant. The CDR3 loop is CATSQGQSDGGYTF. The CDR3 DNA reads TGTGCCACCAGTCAGGGACAGTCGGATGGAGGCTACACCTTC.